This passage covers 16 T cell receptor beta chains from one sample sequenced in a study of vaccination and CD4 T cells after COVID-19. The treatment denotes: approximately 9-day PBMC culture with coronavirus spike peptide pools or control peptides (ViraFEST assay). These TCRs are of unknown antigen specificity. Cultured CD4+ T-cell DNA underwent Oncomine TCR Beta short-read sequencing. TCRdb re-called the PCR reads through MiXCR, storing one row per CDR3 protein. Here the sample spans around 15,000 distinct CDR3 sequences, about two fifths being singletons. This material consisted of CD4+ T cells from blood, cultured in vitro, taken before SARS-CoV-2 vaccination. The receptors here all came from a human donor who had recovered from COVID-19.

This clonotype was seen a handful of times. The J gene is TRBJ2-3, the V gene TRBV19; D gene unclear. The germline gives CDR1 LNHDA, CDR2 SQIVND (reference sequence). Trimming stripped 7 bases from V and 2 bases from J, with 13 bases between. The CDR3 is 14 residues long. CDR3 nucleotides: TGTGCCAGTACCCTGGGCCCAGCCACAGATACGCAGTATTTT. Translation: CASTLGPATDTQYF.

The chain carries TRBV7-8 and TRBJ2-5, with TRBD2 identical over 8 bases. The CDR3 contains 18 residues. Losses at the gene ends were 5 bases for V and 5 bases for J; bases not matched to a gene: 19. The V gene's germline CDR1 is SGHVS and CDR2 FQNEAQ. The CDR3 loop reads CASSLPAKQRGLFETQYF. Written as DNA, the CDR3 is TGTGCCAGCAGCCTTCCCGCAAAACAGCGGGGGCTCTTTGAGACCCAGTACTTC.

The genes are TRBV27 and TRBJ2-7; D remains unclear. Per germline, CDR1 MNHEY and CDR2 SMNVEV (reference sequence). V was cut by 5 bases and J by 5 bases, with 19 bases left in between. This CDR3 comprises 15 residues. DNA of the CDR3: TGTGCCAGCAGTGTCGTGGGATATCCACCTAACGAGCAGTACTTC. Translation: CASSVVGYPPNEQYF.

In this sample, this clonotype turned up a few times. The V gene is TRBV20-1, the J gene TRBJ1-1, with TRBD1 matching over 8 bases. This CDR3 region has 17 residues. The V gene end was trimmed by 0 bases and the J gene end by 0 bases; junction bases not matched to a gene: 9. Germline CDR1 DFQATT, CDR2 SNEGSKA (reference sequence). The CDR3 reads CSARDPRTGIMNTEAFF. CDR3 nucleotides: TGCAGTGCTAGAGATCCCAGGACAGGGATTATGAACACTGAAGCTTTCTTT.

The chain is built from TRBV7-2 and TRBJ1-2, with TRBD1 identical over 9 bases. With 4 bases clipped from V and 3 bases from J, the junction kept 0 bases outside the gene matches. CDR3 length: 13 amino acids. Germline V lookup: CDR1 SGHTA, CDR2 FQGNSA. This chain's CDR3 is CASSWTGDYGYTF. CDR3 DNA sequence: TGTGCCAGCAGCTGGACAGGGGACTATGGCTACACCTTC. Combining the CDR3 with reference TRBV7-2 and TRBJ1-2 gives the whole variable domain GAGVSQSPSNKVTEKGKDVELRCDPISGHTALYWYRQSLGQGLEFLIYFQGNSAPDKSGLPSDRFSAERTGGSVSTLTIQRTQQEDSAVYLCASSWTGDYGYTFGSGTRLTVV.

The chain combines TRBV7-2 with TRBJ1-1, with 11 bases identical to TRBD1. The CDR3 spans 15 residues. Germline V gene data show CDR1 as SGHTA and CDR2 as FQGNSA. V dropped 0 bases and J dropped 7; count of bases not matched to a gene: 4. As DNA, the CDR3 is TGTGCCAGCAGCTTAGCGGACAGGGGGCGGGTTGAAGCTTTCTTT. This codes for CASSLADRGRVEAFF.

The rearrangement uses TRBV9 and TRBJ1-6, with D tentatively TRBD1 (6 bases). Germline V gives CDR1 SGDLS, CDR2 YYNGEE. V was clipped by 3 bases and J by 7 bases, with 14 bases between them. The CDR3 spans 15 residues. Here the CDR3 reads CASSGSRTENSPLHF. CDR3 coding DNA: TGTGCCAGCAGCGGGAGTAGGACAGAGAATTCACCCCTCCACTTT.

This clonotype was seen a handful of times. This rearrangement joins TRBV6-1 to TRBJ2-1; 10 nucleotides align to TRBD2. This CDR3 is 18 amino acids long. The germline V gene encodes CDR1 MNHNS and CDR2 SASEGT. V lost 5 bases to trimming and J lost 0 bases; unmatched junction nucleotides: 10. CDR3 loop: CASSRTSGTWSSYNEQFF. The CDR3 bases are TGTGCCAGCAGTCGGACTAGCGGAACTTGGAGCTCCTACAATGAGCAGTTCTTC.

The chain uses TRBV29-1 and TRBJ2-1; 8 bases agree with TRBD2. Germline CDR1 reads SQVTM; CDR2 reads ANQGSEA. Unmatched junction bases numbered 6, after V lost 7 bases and J lost 7 bases. The CDR3 has 12 amino acids. For the CDR3, the DNA is TGCAGCGGGGGACTAGTGGGTAATGAGCAGTTCTTC. It yields the protein CSGGLVGNEQFF.

This clonotype has a handful of counts. This chain uses TRBV20-1 with TRBJ2-2, with D unclear. Trimming shortened V by 0 bases and J by 7 bases, and 9 bases separated the two germline ends. Germline V gene sequence: CDR1 DFQATT, CDR2 SNEGSKA (reference sequence). The CDR3 covers 13 residues. Here the CDR3 DNA reads TGCAGTGCTAGAGATCCAATGGGCGGGGAGCTGTTTTTT. Translating it yields CSARDPMGGELFF.

The genes are TRBV7-2 and TRBJ2-3; TRBD1 might be the D (5 bases). Per the germline V gene, CDR1 is SGHTA and CDR2 is FQGNSA. CDR3 length: 16 amino acids. Deletions cut 0 bases from V and 0 bases from J, with 10 bases between. CDR3 DNA: TGTGCCAGCAGCTTAGCGCACAGGCCCAGCACAGATACGCAGTATTTT. Translation: CASSLAHRPSTDTQYF.

In its sample, this clonotype was seen once. The chain links TRBV7-9 to TRBJ1-1; D gene unclear. V lost 0 bases, J lost 1 base, and 3 bases lay in between. Germline V CDR1 and CDR2: SEHNR, FQNEAQ (reference sequence). The CDR3 loop spans 13 amino acids. The CDR3 here is CASSLAPNTEAFF. The CDR3 coding sequence is TGTGCCAGCAGCTTAGCCCCGAACACTGAAGCTTTCTTT.

Turning to this clonotype: An end of the junction differs from the germline gene, which may be a read error. The genes are TRBV6-5 and TRBJ2-5; D unclear. The CDR3 spans 14 residues. The V gene's germline CDR1 is MNHEY and CDR2 SVGAGI. This CDR3 is CASSYSLIQETLYF. CDR3 coding DNA: TGTGCCAGCAGTTACTCATTGATCCAAGAGACCCTGTACTTC.

The chain links TRBV11-2 to TRBJ2-7, with 10 bases that match TRBD2. Germline V gene data show CDR1 as SGHAT and CDR2 as FQNNGV. This CDR3 contains 18 residues. J was trimmed by 0 bases and V by 0 bases; bases with no gene match: 8. The CDR3 reads CASSLDRKGLASSYEQYF. The CDR3 DNA follows: TGTGCCAGCAGCTTAGATCGAAAGGGACTAGCGAGCTCCTACGAGCAGTACTTC.

CDR3 in amino acids: CASRFSGSPSYEQYF. The CDR3 DNA sequence: TGTGCCAGCAGGTTTAGCGGGAGCCCTTCCTACGAGCAGTACTTC. The chain links TRBV7-9 to TRBJ2-7; 9 positions agree with TRBD2. V gave up 6 bases and J gave up 1 base; unmatched junction bases: 7. There are 15 residues in the CDR3. Germline loops: CDR1 SEHNR, CDR2 FQNEAQ (reference sequence).

The chain uses TRBV20-1 and TRBJ1-5; D not certain. This CDR3 is built from 14 residues. The germline CDR1 and CDR2 sequences are DFQATT and SNEGSKA (reference sequence). Trimming took off 4 bases at V and 4 bases at J, with 14 bases between the two ends. The CDR3 DNA sequence: TGCAGTGCTAACCCGGGAGATTTTAATCAGCCCCAGCATTTT. It encodes CSANPGDFNQPQHF.